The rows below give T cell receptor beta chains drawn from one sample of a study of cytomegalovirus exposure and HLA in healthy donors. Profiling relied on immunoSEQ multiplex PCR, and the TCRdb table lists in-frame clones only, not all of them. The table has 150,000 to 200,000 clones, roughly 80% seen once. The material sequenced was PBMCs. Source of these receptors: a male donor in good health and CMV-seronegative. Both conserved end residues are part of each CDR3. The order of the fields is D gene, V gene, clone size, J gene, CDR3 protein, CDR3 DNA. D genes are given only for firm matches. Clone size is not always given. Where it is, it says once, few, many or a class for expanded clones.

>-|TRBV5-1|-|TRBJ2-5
CATRGNQETQYF
TGCGCCACCCGGGGGAACCAAGAGACCCAGTACTTC
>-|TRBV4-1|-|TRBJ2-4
CASSQTQGEENIQYF
TGCGCCAGCAGCCAAACCCAGGGTGAGGAAAACATTCAGTACTTC
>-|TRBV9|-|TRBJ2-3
CASSVFPGSGDTQYF
TGTGCCAGCAGCGTATTTCCCGGGAGTGGGGATACGCAGTATTTT
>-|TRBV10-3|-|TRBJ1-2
CAISDGGFGYGYTF
TGTGCCATCAGTGATGGGGGGTTTGGCTATGGCTACACCTTC
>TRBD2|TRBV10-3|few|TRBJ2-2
CAISVSGDRYTGELFF
TGTGCCATCAGTGTTAGCGGGGATCGGTACACCGGGGAGCTGTTTTTT
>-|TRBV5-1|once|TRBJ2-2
CASSLSRGANTGELFF
TGCGCCAGCAGCTTATCCAGAGGCGCGAACACCGGGGAGCTGTTTTTT
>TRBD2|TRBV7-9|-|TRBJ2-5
CASSSYSGGALETQYF
TGTGCCAGCAGCTCCTATAGCGGGGGGGCCTTGGAGACCCAGTACTTC
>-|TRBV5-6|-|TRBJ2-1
CASSLGASPSPYNEQFF
TGTGCCAGCAGCTTGGGTGCTAGTCCCTCCCCTTACAATGAGCAGTTCTTC
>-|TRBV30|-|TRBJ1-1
CAWSEGHVNTEAFF
TGTGCCTGGAGTGAGGGACACGTGAACACTGAAGCTTTCTTT
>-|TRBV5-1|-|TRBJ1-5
CASSLAPDQPQHF
TGCGCCAGCAGCTTGGCCCCCGATCAGCCCCAGCATTTT
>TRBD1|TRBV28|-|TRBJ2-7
CASSLWAGTGGYEQYF
TGTGCCAGCAGTTTATGGGCCGGGACAGGGGGCTACGAGCAGTACTTC
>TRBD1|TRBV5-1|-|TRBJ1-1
CAGSMTGGNTEAFF
TGCGCCGGCAGCATGACAGGGGGGAACACTGAAGCTTTCTTT
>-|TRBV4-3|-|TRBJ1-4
CASSQGVTNEKLFF
TGCGCCAGCAGCCAGGGCGTAACTAATGAAAAACTGTTTTTT
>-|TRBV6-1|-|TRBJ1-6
CASSDIARNSPLHF
TGTGCCAGCAGTGACATAGCCAGAAATTCACCCCTCCACTTT
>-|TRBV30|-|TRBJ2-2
CAWSVLANTGELFF
TGTGCCTGGAGTGTACTAGCGAACACCGGGGAGCTGTTTTTT
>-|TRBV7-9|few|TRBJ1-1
CASSHGTRTEAFF
TGTGCCAGCAGCCATGGGACAAGAACTGAAGCTTTCTTT
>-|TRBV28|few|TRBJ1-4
CASSSGSTNEKLFF
TGTGCCAGCAGTTCGGGTTCAACTAATGAAAAACTGTTTTTT
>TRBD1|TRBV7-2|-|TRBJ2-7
CASSLSWAGGRYEQYF
TGTGCCAGCAGCTTGTCTTGGGCAGGGGGACGATACGAGCAGTACTTC
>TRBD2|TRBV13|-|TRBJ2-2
CASSMGLAGGVELFF
TGTGCCAGCAGCATGGGACTAGCGGGAGGGGTGGAGCTGTTTTTT
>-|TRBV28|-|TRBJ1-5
CASSFAVTYSNQPQHF
TGTGCCAGCAGTTTTGCAGTTACGTATAGCAATCAGCCCCAGCATTTT
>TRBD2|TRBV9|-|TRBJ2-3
CASSVGRTSGRATDTQYF
TGTGCCAGCAGCGTAGGAAGGACTAGCGGGAGGGCCACAGATACGCAGTATTTT
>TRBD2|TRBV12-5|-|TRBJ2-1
CASARFLAGGVNEQFF
TGTGCTAGTGCCCGCTTCCTAGCGGGAGGGGTCAATGAGCAGTTCTTC
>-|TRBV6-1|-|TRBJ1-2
CASSVTTGRFDYGYTF
TGTGCCAGCAGTGTAACAACAGGGCGGTTTGACTATGGCTACACCTTC
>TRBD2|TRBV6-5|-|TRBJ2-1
CASSYGGRVSEQFF
TGTGCCAGCAGTTACGGCGGGAGAGTAAGTGAGCAGTTCTTC
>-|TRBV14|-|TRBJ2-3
CASSWGLDTDTQYF
TGTGCCAGCAGTTGGGGACTGGACACAGATACGCAGTATTTT
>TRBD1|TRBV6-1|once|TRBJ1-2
CASSELQGAGGYTF
TGTGCCAGCAGTGAATTACAGGGGGCGGGCGGCTACACCTTC
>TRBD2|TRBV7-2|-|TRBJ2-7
CASSLASVLAFSYEQYF
TGTGCCAGCAGCTTAGCGTCAGTACTAGCGTTCTCCTACGAGCAGTACTTC
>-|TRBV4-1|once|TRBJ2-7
CASSQVGAGDEQYF
TGCGCCAGCAGCCAAGTGGGGGCCGGGGACGAGCAGTACTTC
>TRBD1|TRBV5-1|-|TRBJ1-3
CASSLAGTVRGNTIYF
TGCGCCAGCAGCTTGGCCGGGACAGTGAGGGGAAACACCATATATTTT
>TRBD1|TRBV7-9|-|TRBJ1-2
CASSSPGQVAGGYTF
TGTGCCAGCAGCTCTCCGGGACAGGTCGCGGGTGGCTACACCTTC
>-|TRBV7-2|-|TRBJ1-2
CASSLDRAGYTF
TGTGCCAGCAGCTTAGACAGGGCTGGCTACACCTTC
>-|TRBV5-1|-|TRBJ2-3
CASSLGAGTDTQYF
TGCGCCAGCAGCTTGGGTGCAGGCACAGATACGCAGTATTTT
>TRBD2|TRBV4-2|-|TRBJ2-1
CASSQEDGTSLNEQFF
TGTGCCAGCAGCCAAGAAGACGGGACTAGTCTCAATGAGCAGTTCTTC
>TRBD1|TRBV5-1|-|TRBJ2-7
CASSPTGVYEQYF
TGCGCCAGCAGCCCGACAGGGGTTTACGAGCAGTACTTC
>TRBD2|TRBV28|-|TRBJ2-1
CASLPGGNNNEQFF
TGTGCCAGCCTCCCGGGGGGGAATAACAATGAGCAGTTCTTC
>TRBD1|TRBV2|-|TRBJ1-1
CATTGTGNTEAFF
TGTGCCACCACCGGGACAGGGAACACTGAAGCTTTCTTT
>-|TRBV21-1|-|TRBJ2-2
CASSKGTGGNTGELFF
TGTGCCAGCAGCAAAGGGACAGGGGGTAACACCGGGGAGCTGTTTTTT
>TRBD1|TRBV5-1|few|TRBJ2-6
CASSFAGGSGANVLTF
TGCGCCAGCAGCTTCGCAGGGGGCTCTGGGGCCAACGTCCTGACTTTC
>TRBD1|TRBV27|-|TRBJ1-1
CASSASGQGVSAFF
TGTGCCAGCAGTGCCTCGGGACAGGGGGTGTCGGCTTTCTTT
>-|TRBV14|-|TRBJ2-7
CASSQGDLYEQYF
TGTGCCAGCAGCCAGGGAGATCTCTACGAGCAGTACTTC
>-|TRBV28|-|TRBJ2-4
CASSPRDSKNIQYF
TGTGCCAGCAGTCCGCGGGACAGCAAAAACATTCAGTACTTC
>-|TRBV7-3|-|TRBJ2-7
CASSPFASSYEQYF
TGTGCCAGCAGCCCCTTTGCGAGCTCCTACGAGCAGTACTTC
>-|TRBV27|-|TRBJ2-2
CASSSRLGHFTGELFF
TGTGCCAGCAGTTCACGACTAGGCCACTTCACCGGGGAGCTGTTTTTT
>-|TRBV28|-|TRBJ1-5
CASSLSGRGGNQPQHF
TGTGCCAGCAGTTTATCCGGCAGGGGTGGCAATCAGCCCCAGCATTTT
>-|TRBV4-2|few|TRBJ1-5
CASSSQGTVNQPQHF
TGTGCCAGCAGCTCCCAGGGAACGGTCAATCAGCCCCAGCATTTT
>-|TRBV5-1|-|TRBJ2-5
CASSLAGDTSTETQYF
TGCGCCAGCAGCTTGGCAGGGGACACCTCGACGGAGACCCAGTACTTC
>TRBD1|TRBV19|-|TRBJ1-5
CASTVSVQGAQPQHF
TGTGCCAGTACCGTATCCGTACAGGGGGCTCAGCCCCAGCATTTT
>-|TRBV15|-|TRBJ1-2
CATSSLRNYGYTF
TGTGCCACCAGCAGCCTACGGAACTATGGCTACACCTTC
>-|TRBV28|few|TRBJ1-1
CASSLRQEKAFF
TGTGCCAGCAGTTTACGACAGGAGAAAGCTTTCTTT
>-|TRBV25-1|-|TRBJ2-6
CASSEYGGGANVLTF
TGTGCCAGCAGTGAATACGGGGGTGGGGCCAACGTCCTGACTTTC